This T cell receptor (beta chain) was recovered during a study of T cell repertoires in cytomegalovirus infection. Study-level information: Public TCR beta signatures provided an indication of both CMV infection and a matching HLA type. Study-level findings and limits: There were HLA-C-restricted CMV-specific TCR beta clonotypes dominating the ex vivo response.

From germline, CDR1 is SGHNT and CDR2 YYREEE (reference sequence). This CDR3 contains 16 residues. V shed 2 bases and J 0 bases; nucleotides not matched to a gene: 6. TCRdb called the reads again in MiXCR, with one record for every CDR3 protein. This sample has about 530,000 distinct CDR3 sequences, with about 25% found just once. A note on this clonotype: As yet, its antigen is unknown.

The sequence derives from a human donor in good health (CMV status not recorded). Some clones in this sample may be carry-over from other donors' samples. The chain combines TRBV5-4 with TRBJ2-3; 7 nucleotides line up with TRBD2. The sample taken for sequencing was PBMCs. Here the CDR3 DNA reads TGTGCCAGCAGCTTTGCGGGGGTCGCTAGCACAGATACGCAGTATTTT. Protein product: CASSFAGVASTDTQYF.